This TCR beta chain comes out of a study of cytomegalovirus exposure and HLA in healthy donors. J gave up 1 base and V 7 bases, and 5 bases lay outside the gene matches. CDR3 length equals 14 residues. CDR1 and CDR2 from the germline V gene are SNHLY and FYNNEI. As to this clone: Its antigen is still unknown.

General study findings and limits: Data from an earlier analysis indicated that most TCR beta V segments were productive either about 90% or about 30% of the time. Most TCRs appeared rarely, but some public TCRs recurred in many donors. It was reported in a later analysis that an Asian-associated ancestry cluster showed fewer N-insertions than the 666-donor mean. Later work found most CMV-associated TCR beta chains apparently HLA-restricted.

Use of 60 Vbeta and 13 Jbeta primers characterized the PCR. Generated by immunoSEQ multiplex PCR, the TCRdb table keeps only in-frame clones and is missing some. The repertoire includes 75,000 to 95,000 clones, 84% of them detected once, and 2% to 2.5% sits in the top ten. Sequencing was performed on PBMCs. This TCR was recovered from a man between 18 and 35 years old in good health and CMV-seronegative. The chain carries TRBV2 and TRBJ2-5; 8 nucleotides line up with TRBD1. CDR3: CASNEDRVQETQYF. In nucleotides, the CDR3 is TGTGCCAGCAACGAGGACAGGGTCCAAGAGACCCAGTACTTC.